The present entry profiles one TCR beta chain with its context. Its antigen is unidentified. With 3 bases removed from V and 2 bases from J, the gap between germline ends came to 16 bases. This CDR3 comprises 17 residues. Germline V gene sequence: CDR1 MNHEY, CDR2 SMNVEV (reference sequence). This sample is part of a study of cytomegalovirus exposure and HLA in healthy donors. The study's findings and limits: Later analysis revealed greater clonal expansion in HLA-associated TCR beta chains than in equally common others.

PCR was performed using 60 Vbeta and 13 Jbeta primers. This table comes from immunoSEQ multiplex PCR, and its TCRdb copy is limited to in-frame clones, with some not included. The data contain about 190,000 clones, roughly 80% of them seen just once; the ten biggest clones take up approximately 3%. The chain has TRBV27 and TRBJ2-2, with D possibly TRBD2 on 5 matching bases. The sequencing sample was made of PBMCs. This clonotype was obtained from a woman aged 25 to 39 in good health and CMV-seropositive. CDR3 residues: CASSFQGGVGNTGELFF. The CDR3 DNA reads TGTGCCAGCAGTTTTCAAGGAGGCGTCGGAAACACCGGGGAGCTGTTTTTT.